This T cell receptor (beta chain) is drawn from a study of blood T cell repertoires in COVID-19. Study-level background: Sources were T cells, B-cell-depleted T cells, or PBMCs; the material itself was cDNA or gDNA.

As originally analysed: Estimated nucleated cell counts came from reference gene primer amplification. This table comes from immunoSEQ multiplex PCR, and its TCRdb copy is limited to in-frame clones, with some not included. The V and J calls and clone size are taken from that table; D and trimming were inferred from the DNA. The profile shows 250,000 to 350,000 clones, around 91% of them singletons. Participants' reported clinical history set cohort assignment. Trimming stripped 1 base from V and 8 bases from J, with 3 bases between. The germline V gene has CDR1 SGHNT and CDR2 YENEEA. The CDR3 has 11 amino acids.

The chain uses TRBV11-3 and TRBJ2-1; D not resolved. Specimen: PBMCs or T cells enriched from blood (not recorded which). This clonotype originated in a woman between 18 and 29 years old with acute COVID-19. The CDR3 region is CASSLADEQFF. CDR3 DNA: TGTGCCAGCAGCTTAGCTGATGAGCAGTTCTTC.